In its sample, the clone carrying this T cell receptor (beta chain) was seen once. The time point: persistent/refractory GD, antithyroid drugs over 5 years with positive TRAb. The TCR library was prepared using RNA isolated from PBMCs. CDR3 length equals 13 residues. Germline values: CDR1 SGDLS, CDR2 YYNGEE. V was shortened by 2 bases and J by 7 bases, with 12 bases between the two germline ends. The sample belongs to a study of regulatory T cells in long-lasting Graves disease. The TCR beta library used iRepertoire HTBI primers with Arm-PCR amplification of CDR3. TCRdb independently ran MiXCR on the multiplex PCR reads; one entry per CDR3 protein. The table has 430,000 or so distinct CDR3 sequences, 21% seen once.

The receptor's source is a female donor with Graves disease. This chain uses TRBV9 with TRBJ1-2; D ambiguous. The specimen was peripheral blood mononuclear cells (PBMCs), collected when the disease was refractory, from a patient treated with antithyroid drugs. CDR3: CASSVDGDAGYTF. In DNA, the CDR3 is TGTGCCAGCAGCGTGGATGGGGATGCTGGCTACACCTTC.